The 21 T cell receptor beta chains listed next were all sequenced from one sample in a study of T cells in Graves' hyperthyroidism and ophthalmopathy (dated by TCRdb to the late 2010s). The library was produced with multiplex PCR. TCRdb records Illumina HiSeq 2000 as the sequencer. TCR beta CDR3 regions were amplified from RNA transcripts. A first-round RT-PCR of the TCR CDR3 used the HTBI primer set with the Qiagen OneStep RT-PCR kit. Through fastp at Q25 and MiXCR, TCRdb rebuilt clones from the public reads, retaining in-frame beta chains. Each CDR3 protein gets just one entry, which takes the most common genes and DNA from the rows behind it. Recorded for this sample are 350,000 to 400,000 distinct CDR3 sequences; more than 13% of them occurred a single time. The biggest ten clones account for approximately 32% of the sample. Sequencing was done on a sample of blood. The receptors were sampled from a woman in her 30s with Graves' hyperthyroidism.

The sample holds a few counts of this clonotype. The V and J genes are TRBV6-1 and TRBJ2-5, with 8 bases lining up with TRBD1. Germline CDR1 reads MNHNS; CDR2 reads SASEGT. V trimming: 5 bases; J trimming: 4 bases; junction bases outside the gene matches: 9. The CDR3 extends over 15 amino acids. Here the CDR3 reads CASSSRIRGPETQYF. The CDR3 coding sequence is TGTGCCAGCAGTTCCAGAATCAGGGGGCCAGAGACCCAGTACTTC.

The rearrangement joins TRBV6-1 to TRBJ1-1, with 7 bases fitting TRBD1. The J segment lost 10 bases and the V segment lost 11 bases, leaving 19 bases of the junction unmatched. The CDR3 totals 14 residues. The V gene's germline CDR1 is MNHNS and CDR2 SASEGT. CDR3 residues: CAVKGWDSINGAFF. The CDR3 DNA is TGTGCCGTAAAGGGTTGGGACAGCATTAATGGAGCTTTCTTT.

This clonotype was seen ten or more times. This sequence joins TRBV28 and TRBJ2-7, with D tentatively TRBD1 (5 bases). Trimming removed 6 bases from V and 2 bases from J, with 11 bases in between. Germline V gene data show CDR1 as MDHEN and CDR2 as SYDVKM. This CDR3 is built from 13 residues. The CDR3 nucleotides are TGTGCCAGCAGAGGACAAGGAACCTACGAGCAGTACTTC. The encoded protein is CASRGQGTYEQYF.

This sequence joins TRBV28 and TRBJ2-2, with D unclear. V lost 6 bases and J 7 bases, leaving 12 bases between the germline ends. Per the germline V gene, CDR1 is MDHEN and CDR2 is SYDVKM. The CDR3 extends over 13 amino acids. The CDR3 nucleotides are TGTGCCAGCAGCCCTGCGGCGTACGGGGAGCTGTTTTTT. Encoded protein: CASSPAAYGELFF.

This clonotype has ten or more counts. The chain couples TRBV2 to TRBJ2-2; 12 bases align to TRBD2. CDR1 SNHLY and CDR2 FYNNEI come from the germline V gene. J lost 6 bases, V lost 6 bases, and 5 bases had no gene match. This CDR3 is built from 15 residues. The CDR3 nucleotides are TGTGCCAGCAGGGAGACTAGCGGGAGCGCCGGGGAGCTGTTTTTT. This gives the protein CASRETSGSAGELFF.

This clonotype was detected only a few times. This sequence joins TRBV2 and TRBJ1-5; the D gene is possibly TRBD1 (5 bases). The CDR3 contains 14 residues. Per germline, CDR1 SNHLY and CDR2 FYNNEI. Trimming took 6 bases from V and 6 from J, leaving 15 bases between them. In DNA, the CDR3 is TGTGCCAGCAGGGGTGGGGGTAGTGCTCAGCCCCAGCATTTT. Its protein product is CASRGGGSAQPQHF.

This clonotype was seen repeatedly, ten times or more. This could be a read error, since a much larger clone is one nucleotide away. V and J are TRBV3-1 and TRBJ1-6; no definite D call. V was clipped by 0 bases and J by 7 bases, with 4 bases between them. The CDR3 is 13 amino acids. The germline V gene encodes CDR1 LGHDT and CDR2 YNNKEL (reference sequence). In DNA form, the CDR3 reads TGTGCCAGCAGCCAAGATCGGAATTCACCCCTCCACTTT. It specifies CASSQDRNSPLHF.

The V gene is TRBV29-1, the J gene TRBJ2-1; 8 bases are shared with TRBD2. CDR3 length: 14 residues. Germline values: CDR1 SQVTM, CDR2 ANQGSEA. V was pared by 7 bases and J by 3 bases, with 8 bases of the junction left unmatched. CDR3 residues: CSAGQLADYNEQFF. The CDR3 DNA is TGCAGCGCCGGTCAACTAGCGGACTACAATGAGCAGTTCTTC.

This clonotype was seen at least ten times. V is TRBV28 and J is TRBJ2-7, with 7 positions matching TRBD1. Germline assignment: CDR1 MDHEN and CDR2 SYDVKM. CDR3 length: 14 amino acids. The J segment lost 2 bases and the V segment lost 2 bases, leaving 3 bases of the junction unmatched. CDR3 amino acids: CASSLQTGTYEQYF. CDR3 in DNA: TGTGCCAGCAGTTTACAGACAGGGACCTACGAGCAGTACTTC.

The CDR3: CSARAGTGGWETQYF. The DNA of the CDR3 is TGCAGTGCTAGAGCCGGGACAGGGGGCTGGGAGACCCAGTACTTC. The gene calls are TRBV20-1 and TRBJ2-5; 12 nucleotides match TRBD1. The CDR3 is 15 residues long. V was clipped by 1 base and J by 5 bases; unmatched bases: 5. Germline CDR1 reads DFQATT; CDR2 reads SNEGSKA (reference sequence).

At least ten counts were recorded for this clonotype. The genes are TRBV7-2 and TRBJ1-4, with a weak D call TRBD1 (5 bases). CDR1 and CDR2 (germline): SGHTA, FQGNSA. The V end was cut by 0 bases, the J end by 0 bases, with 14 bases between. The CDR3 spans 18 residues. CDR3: CASSLAFAGTATNEKLFF. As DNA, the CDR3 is TGTGCCAGCAGCTTAGCATTTGCGGGGACTGCAACTAATGAAAAACTGTTTTTT.

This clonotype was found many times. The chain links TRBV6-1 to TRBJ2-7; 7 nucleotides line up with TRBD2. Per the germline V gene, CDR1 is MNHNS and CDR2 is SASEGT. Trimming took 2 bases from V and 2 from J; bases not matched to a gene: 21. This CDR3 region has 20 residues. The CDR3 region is CASSELPRELSRINTYEQYF. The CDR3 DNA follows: TGTGCCAGCAGTGAACTTCCGCGGGAGTTGTCCCGAATCAATACCTACGAGCAGTACTTC.

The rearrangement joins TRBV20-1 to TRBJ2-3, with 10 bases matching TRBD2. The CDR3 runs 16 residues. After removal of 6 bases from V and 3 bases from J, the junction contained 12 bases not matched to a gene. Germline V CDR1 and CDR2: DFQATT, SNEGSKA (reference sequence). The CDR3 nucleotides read TGCAGTGCCGACGGGGTCCTAGCGGGAGAAACAGATACGCAGTATTTT. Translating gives CSADGVLAGETDTQYF.

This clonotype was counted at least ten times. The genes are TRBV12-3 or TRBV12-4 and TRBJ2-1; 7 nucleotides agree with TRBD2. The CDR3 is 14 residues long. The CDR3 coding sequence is TGTGCTACAAGTGGCACTAGCGAGAACAATGAGCAGTTCTTC. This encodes CATSGTSENNEQFF.

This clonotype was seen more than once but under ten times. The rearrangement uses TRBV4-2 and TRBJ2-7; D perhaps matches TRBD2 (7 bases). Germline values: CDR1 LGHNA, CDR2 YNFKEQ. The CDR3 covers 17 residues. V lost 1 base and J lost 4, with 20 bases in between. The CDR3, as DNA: TGTGCCAGCAGCCAAGCTTCAGGGGTGGCGGGAGCTTACGAGCAGTACTTC. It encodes CASSQASGVAGAYEQYF.

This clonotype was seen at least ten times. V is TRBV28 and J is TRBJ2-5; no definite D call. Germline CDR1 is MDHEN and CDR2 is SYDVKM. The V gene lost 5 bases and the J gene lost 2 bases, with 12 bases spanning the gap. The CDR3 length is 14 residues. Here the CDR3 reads CASSLPRQQETQYF. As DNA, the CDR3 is TGTGCCAGCAGTCTCCCCCGGCAGCAAGAGACCCAGTACTTC.

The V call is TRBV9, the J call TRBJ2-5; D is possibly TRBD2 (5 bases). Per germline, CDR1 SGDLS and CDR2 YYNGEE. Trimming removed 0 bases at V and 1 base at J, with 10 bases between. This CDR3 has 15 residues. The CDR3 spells CASSVVGAGQETQYF. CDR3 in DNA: TGTGCCAGCAGCGTAGTAGGTGCGGGCCAAGAGACCCAGTACTTC.

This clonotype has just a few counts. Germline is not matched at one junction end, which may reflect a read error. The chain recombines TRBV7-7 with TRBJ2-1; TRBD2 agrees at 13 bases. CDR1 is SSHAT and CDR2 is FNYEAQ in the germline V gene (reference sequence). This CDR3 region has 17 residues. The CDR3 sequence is CASSLASGTSGTNEQFF. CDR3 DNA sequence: TGTGCCAGCAGCTTAGCCTCCGGGACTAGCGGGACCAATGAACAGTTCTTC.

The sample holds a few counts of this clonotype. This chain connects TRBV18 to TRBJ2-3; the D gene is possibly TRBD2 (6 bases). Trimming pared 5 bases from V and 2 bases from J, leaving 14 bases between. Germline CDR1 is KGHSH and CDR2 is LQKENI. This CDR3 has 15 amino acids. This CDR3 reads CASSRRGGNTDTQYF. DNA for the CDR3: TGTGCCAGCTCAAGGAGGGGAGGCAACACAGATACGCAGTATTTT.

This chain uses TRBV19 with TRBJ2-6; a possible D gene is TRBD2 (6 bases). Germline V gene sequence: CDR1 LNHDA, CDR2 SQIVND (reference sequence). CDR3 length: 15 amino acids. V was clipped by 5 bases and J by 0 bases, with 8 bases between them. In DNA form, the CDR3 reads TGTGCCAGTAGTCCCGGGGGCTCTGGGGCCAACGTCCTGACTTTC. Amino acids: CASSPGGSGANVLTF.

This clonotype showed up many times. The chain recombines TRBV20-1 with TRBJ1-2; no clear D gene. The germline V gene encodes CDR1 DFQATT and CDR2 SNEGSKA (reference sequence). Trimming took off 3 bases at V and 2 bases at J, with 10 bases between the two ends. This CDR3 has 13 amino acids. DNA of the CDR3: TGCAGTGCTAGGGGGTCGGAGAACTATGGCTACACCTTC. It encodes CSARGSENYGYTF.